The sequence of this T cell receptor (beta chain) was determined in a study of blood T cell repertoires in COVID-19 (dated by TCRdb to the early 2020s). Study-wide context: Samples covering the acute and convalescent phases of COVID-19 were provided by collaborators in the United States, Italy and Spain. The material from the prospective study consisted of cDNA or gDNA derived from T cells, B-cell-depleted T cells, or PBMCs. Subjects who had been exposed to COVID-19, were actively infected with it, or had recovered from it provided the deeply sampled blood TCRbeta repertoires that made up the dataset. The repertoires were released in a freely available public database intended as a resource for research on the immune response to SARS-CoV-2. Samples were obtained from the ongoing ImmuneRACE study (first 160 participants) and from 1,000 to 1,500 subjects provided by 6 global collaborators. A de-identified subject ID, COVID-19 status, age in years and sex were almost always included in the sample metadata. Where available, HLA class I and class II types were taken from metadata supplied by the sample provider and were not determined by assay-based typing.

Collaborating institutions collected whole blood in K2EDTA tubes following their own protocols. For TCRbeta analysis, collaborators shipped samples in one of three forms: frozen whole blood, isolated PBMCs, or DNA extracted from either of those sample types. About this clone itself: Its target antigen remains unknown. Base qualities are not provided; no much larger clone lies one nucleotide away.

Broader findings and caveats from the paper: How much clinical and demographic metadata was included differed by source and by participant, and the metadata was provided uncurated.

From cysteine to phenylalanine, the CDR3 is 13 amino acids long. The only DNA kept is the CDR3, 39 bases in frame from the first base. In the germline V gene (reference sequence), CDR1 corresponds to MNHEY and CDR2 to SMNVEV. V is cut by 4 bases and J by 4 bases, and the space between the germline ends is 10 bases. TCRbeta CDR3 regions were amplified from genomic DNA by means of the immunoSEQ Assay, a bias-controlled multiplex PCR. The original pipeline was this. Within the assay, amplification of reference gene primers was used to estimate how many nucleated cells each sample contained. To quantify the absolute abundance of each unique TCRbeta CDR3 rearrangement, sequence reads were collapsed and filtered. For each sample, productive Simpson clonality was calculated as the square root of Simpson's diversity index over productive rearrangements. Here the immuneACCESS table is served through TCRdb, limited to in-frame sequences with V and J called. Missing clones are a known gap in these copies; in checked studies unresolved V genes cover under half, and the rest lacks a known reason. V and J calls and clone size come straight from that table; D and trimming were deduced from the DNA. This sample gives roughly 200,000 clones in total; around nine tenths of them show up just once. The ten largest clonotypes hold less than 3% of the sample.

This clonotype originated in a middle-aged man with active or convalescent COVID-19. The chain was built from TRBV27 and TRBJ1-1; confidence is insufficient to name the D gene. Sequenced material: peripheral blood. The CDR3 reads as follows: CASSYREGTEAFF. In nucleotides, the sequence is TGTGCCAGCAGTTATAGGGAGGGCACTGAAGCTTTCTTT.